The present T cell receptor (beta chain) was sequenced within a study of T cell clonality in common variable immunodeficiency. This clone was counted many times. No antigen is known for it. Read sequence stops 3 residues before the CDR3 end, and the germline J gene provides the missing end. Equal genomic DNA amounts from CVID and control samples were sequenced. Sequencing used immunoSEQ multiplex PCR; TCRdb keeps in-frame clones, though not all of them. The sample presents around 52,000 clones, none singletons. Study findings and constraints: In common variable immunodeficiency, TCR beta chains reportedly carried fewer deletions and N-nucleotide insertions. Links between repertoire features and CVID complications were heterogeneity-limited.

Germline assignment: CDR1 DFQATT and CDR2 SNEGSKA (reference sequence). The CDR3 is 17 residues long. V lost 7 bases, J lost 1 base, and 25 bases lay in between. The rearrangement joins TRBV20-1 to TRBJ1-1, with a tentative D call TRBD1 (6 bases). The sequenced material came from peripheral blood mononuclear cells. This TCR derives from a person aged 18 to 75 in good health. The CDR3 DNA, read in part, is TGCAGTGGCAGAGGGGATTTTAGGGGGGGCCGGAACACTGAA. Its translation is CSGRGDFRGGRNTE. The complete CDR3 sequence is CSGRGDFRGGRNTEAFF.